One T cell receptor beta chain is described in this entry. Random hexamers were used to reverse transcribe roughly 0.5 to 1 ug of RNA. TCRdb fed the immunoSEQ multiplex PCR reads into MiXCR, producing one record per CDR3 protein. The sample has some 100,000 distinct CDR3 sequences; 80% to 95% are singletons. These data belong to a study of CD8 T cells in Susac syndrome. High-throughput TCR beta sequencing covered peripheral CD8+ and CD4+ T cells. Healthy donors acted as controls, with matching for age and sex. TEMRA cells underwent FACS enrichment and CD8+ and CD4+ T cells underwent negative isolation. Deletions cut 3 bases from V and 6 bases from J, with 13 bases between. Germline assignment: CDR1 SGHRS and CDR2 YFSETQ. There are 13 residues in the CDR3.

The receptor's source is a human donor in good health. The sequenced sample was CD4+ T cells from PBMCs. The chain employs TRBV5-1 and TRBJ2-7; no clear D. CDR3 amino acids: CASSSTAAAEQYF. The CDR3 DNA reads TGCGCCAGCAGCTCCACGGCGGCCGCCGAGCAGTACTTC.